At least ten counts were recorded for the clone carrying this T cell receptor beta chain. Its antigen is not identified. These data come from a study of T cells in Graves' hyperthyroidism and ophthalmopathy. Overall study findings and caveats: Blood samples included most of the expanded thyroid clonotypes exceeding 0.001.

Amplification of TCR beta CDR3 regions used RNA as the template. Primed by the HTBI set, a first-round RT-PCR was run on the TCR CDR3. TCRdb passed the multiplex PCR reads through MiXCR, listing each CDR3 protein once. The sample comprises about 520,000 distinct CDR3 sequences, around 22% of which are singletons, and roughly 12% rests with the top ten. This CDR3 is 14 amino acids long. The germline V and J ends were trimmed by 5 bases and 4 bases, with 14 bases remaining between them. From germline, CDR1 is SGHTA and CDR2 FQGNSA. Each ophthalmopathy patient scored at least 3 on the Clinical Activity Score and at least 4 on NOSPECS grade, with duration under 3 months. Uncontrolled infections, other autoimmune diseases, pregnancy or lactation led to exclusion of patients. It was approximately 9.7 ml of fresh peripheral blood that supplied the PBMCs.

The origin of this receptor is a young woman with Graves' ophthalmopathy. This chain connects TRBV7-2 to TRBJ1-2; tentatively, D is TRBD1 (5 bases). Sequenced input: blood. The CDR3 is CASSPGTGTYGYTF. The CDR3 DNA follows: TGTGCCAGCAGCCCCGGGACCGGGACCTATGGCTACACCTTC.